These 9 T cell receptor beta chains share one sample of origin, sequenced in a study of shared clonotypes between healthy human individuals. Some clones are missing from TCRdb's copy, which holds only in-frame ones; the method was immunoSEQ multiplex PCR. The repertoire consists of about 2 million clones, with 85% to 95% occurring once and the leading ten covering about 0.13%. Material for sequencing was naive CD4+ T cells sorted from blood. Noted subset: CD45RA+ positively selected. These receptors were obtained from a young man in good health.

This chain joins TRBV5-4 and TRBJ2-1; 9 positions match TRBD2. With 4 bases clipped from V and 8 bases from J, the junction kept 13 bases outside the gene matches. The germline V gene has CDR1 SGHNT and CDR2 YYREEE (reference sequence). The CDR3 length is 16 residues. CDR3 loop: CASSRGGLAGQDEQFF. CDR3 bases: TGTGCCAGCAGCCGTGGCGGCCTAGCGGGGCAAGATGAGCAGTTCTTC.

The rearrangement joins TRBV6-5 to TRBJ1-1; D gene ambiguous. Germline V gene sequence: CDR1 MNHEY, CDR2 SVGAGI. This CDR3 contains 12 residues. Trimming took 5 bases from V and 6 from J, leaving 10 bases between them. In DNA form, the CDR3 reads TGTGCCAGCAGTCGCCAGTCTTCTGAAGCTTTCTTT. This encodes CASSRQSSEAFF.

The chain links TRBV30 to TRBJ1-1; 10 nucleotides agree with TRBD1. CDR3 length: 15 residues. The germline CDR1 and CDR2 sequences are GTSNPN and SVGIG (reference sequence). Trimming at V came to 5 bases and at J to 5 bases, leaving 11 bases not matched to a gene. The CDR3 here is CAWETGGAGGTEAFF. The CDR3 nucleotides read TGTGCCTGGGAGACAGGGGGCGCCGGGGGGACTGAAGCTTTCTTT.

J is TRBJ2-3 and V is TRBV4-1; D ambiguous. V lost 0 bases, J lost 6 bases, and 13 bases lay in between. Germline values: CDR1 MGHRA, CDR2 YSYEKL. The CDR3 contains 15 residues. Here the CDR3 DNA reads TGCGCCAGCAGCCAAGATCCCAACCGGGTGGATACGCAGTATTTT. Translation: CASSQDPNRVDTQYF.

J is TRBJ2-1 and V is TRBV27, with D uncertain. There are 17 residues in the CDR3. CDR1 is MNHEY and CDR2 is SMNVEV in the germline V gene (reference sequence). Trimming stripped 6 bases from V and 0 bases from J, with 18 bases between. CDR3 residues: CASRRSPGGGSYNEQFF. The DNA for the CDR3 is TGTGCCAGCAGACGCTCCCCGGGCGGTGGCTCCTACAATGAGCAGTTCTTC.

The V and J genes are TRBV6-1 and TRBJ2-7, with 12 nucleotides matching TRBD2. Germline CDR1 is MNHNS and CDR2 is SASEGT. Trimming removed 9 bases from V and 3 bases from J; junction bases left unmatched: 3. The CDR3 totals 13 residues. CDR3 in amino acids: CASRTSGVYEQYF. CDR3 DNA sequence: TGTGCCAGTCGGACTAGCGGGGTCTACGAGCAGTACTTC.

The chain is built from TRBV9 and TRBJ1-1; TRBD1 matches 8 bases. V lost 3 bases, J lost 4 bases, and 2 bases stayed unmatched. The CDR3 contains 13 residues. Germline CDR1 and CDR2: SGDLS and YYNGEE. The CDR3 DNA is TGTGCCAGCAGCGGAACAGGGGGCACTGAAGCTTTCTTT. Translating gives CASSGTGGTEAFF. Variable domain in full (rest from reference TRBV9 and TRBJ1-1): DSGVTQTPKHLITATGQRVTLRCSPRSGDLSVYWYQQSLDQGLQFLIQYYNGEERAKGNILERFSAQQFPDLHSELNLSSLELGDSALYFCASSGTGGTEAFFGQGTRLTVV.

The rearrangement links TRBV10-1 to TRBJ2-1; D remains unclear. Per the germline V gene, CDR1 is WNHNN and CDR2 is SYGVQD (reference sequence). The CDR3 is 15 amino acids. The V end lost 4 bases, the J end lost 0 bases, and 10 bases lay between the germline ends. The CDR3 protein is CASSVPVSSYNEQFF. The CDR3 DNA reads as TGCGCCAGCAGTGTCCCTGTTAGCTCCTACAATGAGCAGTTCTTC.

The chain couples TRBV2 to TRBJ1-2; 9 bases fit TRBD1. With 8 bases clipped from V and 5 bases from J, the junction kept 15 bases outside the gene matches. Per germline, CDR1 SNHLY and CDR2 FYNNEI. The CDR3 covers 16 residues. CDR3 in amino acids: CASGNGDREHPYGYTF. Here the CDR3 DNA reads TGTGCCAGCGGGAACGGGGACAGGGAGCATCCTTATGGCTACACCTTC.